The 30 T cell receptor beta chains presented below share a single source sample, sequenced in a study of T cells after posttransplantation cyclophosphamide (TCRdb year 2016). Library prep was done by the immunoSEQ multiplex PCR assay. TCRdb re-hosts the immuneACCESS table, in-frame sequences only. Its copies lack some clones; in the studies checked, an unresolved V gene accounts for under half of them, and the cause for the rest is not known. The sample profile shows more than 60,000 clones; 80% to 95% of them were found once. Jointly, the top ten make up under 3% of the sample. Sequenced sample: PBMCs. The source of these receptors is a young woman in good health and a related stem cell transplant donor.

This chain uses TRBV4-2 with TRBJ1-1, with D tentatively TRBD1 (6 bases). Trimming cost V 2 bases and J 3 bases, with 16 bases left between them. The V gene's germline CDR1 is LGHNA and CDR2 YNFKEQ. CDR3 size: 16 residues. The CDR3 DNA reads TGTGCCAGCAGCCAACCCGGACAGAGGATTCACACTGAAGCTTTCTTT. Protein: CASSQPGQRIHTEAFF.

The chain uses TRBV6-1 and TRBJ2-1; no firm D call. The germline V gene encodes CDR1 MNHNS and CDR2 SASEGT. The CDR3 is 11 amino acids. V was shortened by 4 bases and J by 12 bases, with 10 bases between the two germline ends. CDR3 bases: TGTGCCAGCAGTGCTCCTAGTGTGCAGTTCTTC. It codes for CASSAPSVQFF.

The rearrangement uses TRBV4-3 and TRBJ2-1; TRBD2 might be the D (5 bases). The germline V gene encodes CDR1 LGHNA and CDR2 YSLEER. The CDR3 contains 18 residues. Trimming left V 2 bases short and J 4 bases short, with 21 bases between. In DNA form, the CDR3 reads TGCGCCAGCAGCCAACATGCTTCGGGGTGGGGAACGTACAATGAGCAGTTCTTC. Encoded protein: CASSQHASGWGTYNEQFF.

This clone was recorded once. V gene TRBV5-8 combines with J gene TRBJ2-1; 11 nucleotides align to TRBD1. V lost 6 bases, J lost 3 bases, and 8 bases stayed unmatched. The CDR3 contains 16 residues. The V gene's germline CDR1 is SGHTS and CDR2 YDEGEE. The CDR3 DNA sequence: TGTGCCAGCACCCCGGGACAGGGGGGATTCTACAATGAGCAGTTCTTC. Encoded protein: CASTPGQGGFYNEQFF.

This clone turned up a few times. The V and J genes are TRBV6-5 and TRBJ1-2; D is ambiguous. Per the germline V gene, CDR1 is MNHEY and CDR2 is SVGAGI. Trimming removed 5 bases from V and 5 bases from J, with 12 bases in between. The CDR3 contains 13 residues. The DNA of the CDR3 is TGTGCCAGCAGTCCCCCAGGTGGTTATGGCTACACCTTC. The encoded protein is CASSPPGGYGYTF.

The chain's CDR3 is CASSFGRGGGYNEQFF. In DNA form, the CDR3 reads TGTGCCAGCAGCTTTGGTAGAGGCGGGGGGTACAATGAGCAGTTCTTC. The chain is built from TRBV5-4 and TRBJ2-1; 8 nucleotides match TRBD2. Germline trimming cut 2 bases from V and 4 bases from J; bases unmatched to any gene: 8. CDR1 is SGHNT and CDR2 is YYREEE in the germline V gene (reference sequence). The CDR3 extends over 16 amino acids.

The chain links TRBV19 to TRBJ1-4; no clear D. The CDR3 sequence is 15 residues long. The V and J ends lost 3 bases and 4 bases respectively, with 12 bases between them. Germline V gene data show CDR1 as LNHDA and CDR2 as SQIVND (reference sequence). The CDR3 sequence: CASSMGGENNEKLFF. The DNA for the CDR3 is TGTGCCAGTAGTATGGGCGGGGAGAATAATGAAAAACTGTTTTTT. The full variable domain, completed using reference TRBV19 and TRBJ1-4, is DGGITQSPKYLFRKEGQNVTLSCEQNLNHDAMYWYRQDPGQGLRLIYYSQIVNDFQKGDIAEGYSVSREKKESFPLTVTSAQKNPTAFYLCASSMGGENNEKLFFGSGTQLSVL.

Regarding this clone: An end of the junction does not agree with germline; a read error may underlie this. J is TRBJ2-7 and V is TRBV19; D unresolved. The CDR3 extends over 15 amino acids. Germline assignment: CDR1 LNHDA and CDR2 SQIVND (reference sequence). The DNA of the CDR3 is TGTGCCAGTAGTTTGAGCCCGTTGGGCTCCCACGAGCAGTACTTC. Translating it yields CASSLSPLGSHEQYF.

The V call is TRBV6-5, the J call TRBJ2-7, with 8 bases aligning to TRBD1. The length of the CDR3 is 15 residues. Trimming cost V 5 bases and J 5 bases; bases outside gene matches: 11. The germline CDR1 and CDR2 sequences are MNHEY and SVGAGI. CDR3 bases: TGTGCCAGCAGTCTAAATCCCGGGACAGGAGACGAGCAGTACTTC. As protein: CASSLNPGTGDEQYF.

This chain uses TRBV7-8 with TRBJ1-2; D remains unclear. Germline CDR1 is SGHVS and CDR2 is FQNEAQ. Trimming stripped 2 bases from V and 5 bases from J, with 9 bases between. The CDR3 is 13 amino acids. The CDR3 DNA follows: TGTGCCAGCAGCTTACGGGCGGCGTATGGCTACACCTTC. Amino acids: CASSLRAAYGYTF.

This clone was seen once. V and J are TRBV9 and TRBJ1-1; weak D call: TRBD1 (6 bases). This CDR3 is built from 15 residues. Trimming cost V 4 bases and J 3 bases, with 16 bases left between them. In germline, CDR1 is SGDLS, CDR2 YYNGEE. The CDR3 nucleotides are TGTGCCAGCAGCCCATATGGGGGGGCGGACACTGAAGCTTTCTTT. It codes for CASSPYGGADTEAFF.

DNA of the CDR3: TGTGCCAGCAGCCCCGGGACAGGGGCTTGGGGCTACACCTTC. It is translated as CASSPGTGAWGYTF. The rearrangement joins TRBV5-6 to TRBJ1-2; 10 bases agree with TRBD1. There are 14 residues in the CDR3. The J segment lost 8 bases and the V segment lost 4 bases, leaving 8 bases of the junction unmatched. Germline V gives CDR1 SGHDT, CDR2 YYEEEE.

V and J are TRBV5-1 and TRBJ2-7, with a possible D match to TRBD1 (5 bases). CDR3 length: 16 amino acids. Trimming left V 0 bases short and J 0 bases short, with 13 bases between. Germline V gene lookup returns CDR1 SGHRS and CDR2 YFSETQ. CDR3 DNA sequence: TGCGCCAGCAGCTTGGCGCAGGGAACTTCCTCCTACGAGCAGTACTTC. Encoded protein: CASSLAQGTSSYEQYF.

CDR3 residues: CASSATTGGEKLFF. DNA for the CDR3: TGTGCCAGCAGTGCGACGACAGGGGGTGAAAAACTGTTTTTT. This sequence joins TRBV6-1 and TRBJ1-4, with 9 bases aligning to TRBD1. There are 14 residues in the CDR3. Germline trimming cut 4 bases from V and 7 bases from J; bases unmatched to any gene: 4. Germline values: CDR1 MNHNS, CDR2 SASEGT.

This CDR3 reads CASSPGENTDTQYF. CDR3 bases: TGTGCCAGCAGCCCCGGGGAGAACACAGATACGCAGTATTTT. This chain links TRBV6-4 with TRBJ2-3; D is possibly TRBD2 (5 bases). The CDR3 totals 14 residues. V was shortened by 6 bases and J by 2 bases, with 12 bases between the two germline ends. Germline CDR1 and CDR2: MRHNA and SNTAGT.

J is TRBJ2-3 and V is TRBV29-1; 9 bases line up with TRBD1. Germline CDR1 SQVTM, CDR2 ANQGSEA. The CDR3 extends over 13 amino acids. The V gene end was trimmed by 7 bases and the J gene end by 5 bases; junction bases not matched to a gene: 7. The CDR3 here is CSAVVTGGDTQYF. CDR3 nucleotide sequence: TGCAGCGCCGTGGTGACAGGGGGAGATACGCAGTATTTT.

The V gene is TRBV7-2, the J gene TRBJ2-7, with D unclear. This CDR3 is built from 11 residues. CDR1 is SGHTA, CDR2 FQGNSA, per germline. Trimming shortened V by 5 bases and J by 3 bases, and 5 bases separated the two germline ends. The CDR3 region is CASSRSYEQYF. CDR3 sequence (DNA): TGTGCCAGCAGCCGAAGCTACGAGCAGTACTTC. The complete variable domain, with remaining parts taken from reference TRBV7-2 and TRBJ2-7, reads GAGVSQSPSNKVTEKGKDVELRCDPISGHTALYWYRQSLGQGLEFLIYFQGNSAPDKSGLPSDRFSAERTGGSVSTLTIQRTQQEDSAVYLCASSRSYEQYFGPGTRLTVT.

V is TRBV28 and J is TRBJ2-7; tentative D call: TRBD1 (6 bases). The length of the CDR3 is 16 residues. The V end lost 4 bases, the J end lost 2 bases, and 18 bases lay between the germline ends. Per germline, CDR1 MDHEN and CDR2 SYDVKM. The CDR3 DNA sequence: TGTGCCAGCAGTTCTTATCGCCGGACAGCCCCCTACGAGCAGTACTTC. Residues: CASSSYRRTAPYEQYF.

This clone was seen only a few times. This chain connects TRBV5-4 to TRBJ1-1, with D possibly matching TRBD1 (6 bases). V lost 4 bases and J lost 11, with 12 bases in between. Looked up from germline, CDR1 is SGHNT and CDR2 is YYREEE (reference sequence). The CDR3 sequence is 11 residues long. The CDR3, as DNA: TGTGCCAGCAGCACGAACAGGGTCGCTTTCTTT. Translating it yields CASSTNRVAFF. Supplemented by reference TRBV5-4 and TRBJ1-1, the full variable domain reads ETGVTQSPTHLIKTRGQQVTLRCSSQSGHNTVSWYQQALGQGPQFIFQYYREEENGRGNFPPRFSGLQFPNYSSELNVNALELDDSALYLCASSTNRVAFFGQGTRLTVV.

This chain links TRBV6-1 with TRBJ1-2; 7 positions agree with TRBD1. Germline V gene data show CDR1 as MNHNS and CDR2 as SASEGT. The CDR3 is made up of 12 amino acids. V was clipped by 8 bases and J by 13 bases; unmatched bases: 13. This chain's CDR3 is CASLRDSGLSTF. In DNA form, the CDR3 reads TGTGCCAGCCTCCGGGACAGTGGCCTATCCACCTTC.

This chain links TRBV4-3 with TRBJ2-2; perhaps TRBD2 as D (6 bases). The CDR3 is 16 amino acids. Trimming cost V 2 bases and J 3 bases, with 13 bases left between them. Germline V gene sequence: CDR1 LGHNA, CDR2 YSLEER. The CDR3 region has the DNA TGCGCCAGCAGCCAAAGGACTACGCGAGACACCGGGGAGCTGTTTTTT. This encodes CASSQRTTRDTGELFF.

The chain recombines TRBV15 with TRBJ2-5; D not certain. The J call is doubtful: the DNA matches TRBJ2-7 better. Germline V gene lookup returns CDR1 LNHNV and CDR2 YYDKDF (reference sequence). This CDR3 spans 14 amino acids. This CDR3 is CATSQTELGGEQYF. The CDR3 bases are TGTGCCACCAGCCAGACCGAGCTCGGCGGCGAGCAGTACTTC.

CDR3 sequence (DNA): TGTGCCAGCAGTTTAAAAGGGTTCGGGGCAGGGGCGCCGGGGAACACCATATATTTT. As protein: CASSLKGFGAGAPGNTIYF. The chain has TRBV27 and TRBJ1-3, with TRBD1 as a possible D gene (6 bases). The CDR3 runs 19 residues. The V and J ends lost 2 bases and 7 bases respectively, with 27 bases between them. From germline, CDR1 is MNHEY and CDR2 SMNVEV (reference sequence).

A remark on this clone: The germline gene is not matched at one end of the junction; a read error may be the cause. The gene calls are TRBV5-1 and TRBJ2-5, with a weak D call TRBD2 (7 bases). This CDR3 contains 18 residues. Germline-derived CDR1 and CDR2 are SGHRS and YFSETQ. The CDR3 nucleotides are TGCGCCAGCAGTTTGGGTGGCGGGGGCACAAGATACCAAGAGACCCAGTACTTC. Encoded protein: CASSLGGGGTRYQETQYF.

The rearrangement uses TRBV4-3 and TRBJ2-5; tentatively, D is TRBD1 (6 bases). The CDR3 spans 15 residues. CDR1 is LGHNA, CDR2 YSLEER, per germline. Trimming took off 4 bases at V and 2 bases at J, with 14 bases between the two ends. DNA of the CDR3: TGCGCCAGCAGCCGGGACACAAATCCGCAAGAGACCCAGTACTTC. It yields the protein CASSRDTNPQETQYF.

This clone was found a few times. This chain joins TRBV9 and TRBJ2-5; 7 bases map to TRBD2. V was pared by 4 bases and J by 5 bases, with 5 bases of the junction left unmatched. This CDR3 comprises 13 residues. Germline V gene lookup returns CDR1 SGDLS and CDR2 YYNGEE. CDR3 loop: CASSPMRGETQYF. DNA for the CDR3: TGTGCCAGCAGCCCGATGCGGGGGGAGACCCAGTACTTC.

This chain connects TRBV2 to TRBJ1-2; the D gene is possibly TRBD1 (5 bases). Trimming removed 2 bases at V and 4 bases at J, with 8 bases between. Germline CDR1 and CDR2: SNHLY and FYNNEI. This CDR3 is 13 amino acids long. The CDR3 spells CASSETTAYGYTF. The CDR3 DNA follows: TGTGCCAGCAGTGAAACGACAGCCTATGGCTACACCTTC.

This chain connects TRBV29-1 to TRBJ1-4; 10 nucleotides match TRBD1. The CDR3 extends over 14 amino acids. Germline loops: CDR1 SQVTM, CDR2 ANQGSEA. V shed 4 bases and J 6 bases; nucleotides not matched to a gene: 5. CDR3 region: CSVALTGGDEKLFF. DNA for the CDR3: TGCAGCGTTGCCTTGACAGGGGGCGATGAAAAACTGTTTTTT.

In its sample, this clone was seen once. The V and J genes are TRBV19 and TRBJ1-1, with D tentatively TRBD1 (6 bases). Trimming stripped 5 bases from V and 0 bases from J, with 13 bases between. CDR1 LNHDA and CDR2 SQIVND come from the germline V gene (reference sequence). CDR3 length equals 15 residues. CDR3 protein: CASSLLGGMNTEAFF. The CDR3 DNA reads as TGTGCCAGTAGTCTCCTCGGGGGCATGAACACTGAAGCTTTCTTT.

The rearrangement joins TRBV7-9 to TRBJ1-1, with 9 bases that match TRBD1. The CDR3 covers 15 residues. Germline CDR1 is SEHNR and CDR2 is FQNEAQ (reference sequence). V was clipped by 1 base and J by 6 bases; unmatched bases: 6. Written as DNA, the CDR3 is TGTGCCAGCAGCTTAGGTCCACAGGGGGCCGCTGAAGCTTTCTTT. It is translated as CASSLGPQGAAEAFF.